This entry is about one TCR beta chain. The sample comes from a study of blood T cell repertoires in COVID-19. V dropped 5 bases and J dropped 1 base, with 11 bases sitting between them. CDR3 size: 14 residues. Germline CDR1 SGHVS, CDR2 FNYEAQ. Here immunoSEQ multiplex PCR was the method, and the copy in TCRdb shows in-frame clones only, minus some. The table records more than 95,000 clones, about nine tenths of them present only once. The sequenced material came from peripheral blood. The chain combines TRBV7-6 with TRBJ1-1; D gene ambiguous. This sequence was found in a human donor in a cohort sampled during active COVID-19. CDR3 sequence: CASSLGMGNTEAFF. The CDR3 DNA reads as TGTGCCAGCAGCCTGGGCATGGGGAACACTGAAGCTTTCTTT.